Listed here is a single T cell receptor (beta chain). The CDR3 loop spans 12 amino acids. V was trimmed by 5 bases and J by 7 bases, leaving 11 bases between them. The germline CDR1 and CDR2 sequences are LNHDA and SQIVND (reference sequence). This entry comes from a study of beta chain features in type 1 diabetes. Sequenced material consisted of expressed TCRB transcripts (all of the isolated RNA was reverse transcribed). The protocol was immunoSEQ multiplex PCR, while the TCRdb copy is restricted to in-frame clones and leaves out a portion. The table lists about 330,000 clones, 11% of them singletons. One heparinised draw, averaging roughly 0.12 L, was taken per donor. CD4+ naive, central memory, regulatory and stem cell-like memory subsets were isolated by sorting on CD45RO/CCR7/CD25/CD127/CD95/CD27.

The receptor's source is a woman younger than 45 in good health. The chain has TRBV19 and TRBJ1-2; no clear D gene. The sequenced material came from naive CD4+ T cells from blood. CDR3 in DNA: TGTGCCAGTAGTGGAACGAGGGTTGGCTACACCTTC. As protein: CASSGTRVGYTF. The full variable domain, completed using reference TRBV19 and TRBJ1-2, is DGGITQSPKYLFRKEGQNVTLSCEQNLNHDAMYWYRQDPGQGLRLIYYSQIVNDFQKGDIAEGYSVSREKKESFPLTVTSAQKNPTAFYLCASSGTRVGYTFGSGTRLTVV.